The T cell receptor (beta chain) described here comes from a study of blood T cell repertoires in COVID-19. On the study more broadly: PBMCs, B-cell-depleted T cells, or T cells were the source of the cDNA or gDNA that made up the material.

The CDR3 loop spans 15 amino acids. The ends were cut back, 0 bases at V and 4 bases at J, with 12 bases in the middle. Germline-derived CDR1 and CDR2 are SGHRS and YFSETQ. This clone was recorded a few times. TCRdb's copy holds only in-frame clones and misses some; the assay was immunoSEQ multiplex PCR. In the table there are roughly 91,000 clones, around four fifths of which are singletons. The V call is TRBV5-1, the J call TRBJ2-3; weak D call: TRBD1 (6 bases). The sequencing input was peripheral blood. The sequence was collected from a man aged 65-85 years with acute or convalescent COVID-19. Written as DNA, the CDR3 is TGCGCCAGCAGCTTGGGCCACAGGGATGCAGATACGCAGTATTTT. It yields the protein CASSLGHRDADTQYF.